These T cell receptor beta chains were read from a single sample in a study of cytomegalovirus exposure and HLA in healthy donors. Profiled with immunoSEQ multiplex PCR; TCRdb holds only in-frame clones, not every one. The sample lists 90,000 to 120,000 clones, approximately 80% occurring once. Sequencing was done on a sample of PBMCs. The receptors here all came from a male donor in good health and CMV-seronegative. Each CDR3 is given with its conserved first and last residue. D genes are given only for firm matches. Part of the rows lack a size; the others show once, few, many or a class for expanded clones.

j_gene: TRBJ1-1; v_gene: TRBV28; abundance: .; d_gene: .; CDR3nt: TGTGCCAGCAGTTTTTTATTGAACACTGAAGCTTTCTTT; CDR3aa: CASSFLLNTEAFF
j_gene: TRBJ2-1; v_gene: TRBV13; abundance: few; d_gene: .; CDR3nt: TGTGCCAGCAGCTTAGGGAGCTCCTACAATGAGCAGTTCTTC; CDR3aa: CASSLGSSYNEQFF
j_gene: TRBJ1-2; v_gene: TRBV5-5; abundance: .; d_gene: .; CDR3nt: TGTGCCAGCAGCTTGCCTACAGGGTTGATTGGCTACACCTTC; CDR3aa: CASSLPTGLIGYTF
j_gene: TRBJ2-3; v_gene: TRBV11-2; abundance: .; d_gene: .; CDR3nt: TGTGCCAGCAGCTTATTGGGACTGGATACGCAGTATTTT; CDR3aa: CASSLLGLDTQYF
j_gene: TRBJ2-1; v_gene: TRBV5-1; abundance: .; d_gene: .; CDR3nt: TGCGCCAGCAGCTTGGCGGGACTCTACAATGAGCAGTTCTTC; CDR3aa: CASSLAGLYNEQFF
j_gene: TRBJ2-5; v_gene: TRBV7-3; abundance: once; d_gene: .; CDR3nt: TGTGCCAGCAGCTTGGTCGGTTCCCCTCAAGAGACCCAGTACTTC; CDR3aa: CASSLVGSPQETQYF
j_gene: TRBJ1-6; v_gene: TRBV5-1; abundance: once; d_gene: TRBD1; CDR3nt: TGCGCCAGCAGCTACAGAGGACAGGGGAGCTCACCCCTCCACTTT; CDR3aa: CASSYRGQGSSPLHF
j_gene: TRBJ2-5; v_gene: TRBV6-4; abundance: few; d_gene: .; CDR3nt: TGTGCCAGCAGTGTAAACAGTGAAGAGACCCAGTACTTC; CDR3aa: CASSVNSEETQYF
j_gene: TRBJ2-7; v_gene: TRBV2; abundance: .; d_gene: TRBD1; CDR3nt: TGTGCCAGCGCCCGAGGACAGGGGGCCTACGAGCAGTACTTC; CDR3aa: CASARGQGAYEQYF
j_gene: TRBJ2-2; v_gene: TRBV12-5; abundance: .; d_gene: TRBD2; CDR3nt: TGTGCTAGTGGTTTGTCTAGCGGGACGGGAACCGGGGAGCTGTTTTTT; CDR3aa: CASGLSSGTGTGELFF
j_gene: TRBJ2-7; v_gene: TRBV18; abundance: few; d_gene: .; CDR3nt: TGTGCCAGCTCACCAGACACTTCCGAGCAGTACTTC; CDR3aa: CASSPDTSEQYF
j_gene: TRBJ2-7; v_gene: TRBV27; abundance: once; d_gene: TRBD2; CDR3nt: TGTGCCAGCAGTGGCGGGACTAGCGGGAGGGGGTACGAGCAGTACTTC; CDR3aa: CASSGGTSGRGYEQYF
j_gene: TRBJ2-3; v_gene: TRBV2; abundance: .; d_gene: TRBD1; CDR3nt: TGTGCCAGCACAGGGGGCGCAGATACGCAGTATTTT; CDR3aa: CASTGGADTQYF